This T cell receptor beta chain was recovered during a study of OX40 agonist ivuxolimab in advanced cancers. Here immunoSEQ multiplex PCR was the method, and the copy in TCRdb shows in-frame clones only, minus some. Seen here are over 75,000 clones, around nine tenths observed once, and the top ten hold approximately 0.39%. V gave up 3 bases and J gave up 1 base, with 10 bases separating them. This CDR3 spans 15 amino acids. Germline CDR1 SGHAT, CDR2 FQNNGV. V gene TRBV11-2 combines with J gene TRBJ2-1, with D maybe TRBD2 (5 bases). The source was CD4+ or CD8+ T cells sorted from blood, collected in a trial of the OX40 agonist ivuxolimab. The TCR originated in an adult with an advanced solid tumor such as melanoma, head and neck, liver or kidney cancer. The CDR3 bases are TGTGCCAGCAGCTTGGGCGGGTTGTCCTACAATGAGCAGTTCTTC. Its protein product is CASSLGGLSYNEQFF.